These 23 T cell receptor beta chains were sequenced from one sample in a study of T-cell memory formation after mild COVID-19. Each CDR3 protein is one row after TCRdb ran MiXCR on the 5' RACE reads. The data hold about 350,000 distinct CDR3 sequences, with about 13% observed a single time. The specimen sequenced was PBMCs or a T cell subset sorted from them (not recorded which). The source of these receptors is a man aged 18-30 years who had mild COVID-19 (a few samples of this study predate the infection). Cell type and time point are not known.

This chain connects TRBV6-2 or TRBV6-3 to TRBJ2-1; 11 bases line up with TRBD2. Germline CDR1 reads MNHEY; CDR2 reads SVGEGT. The ends lost 2 bases at V and 7 bases at J; junction bases unmatched: 7. This CDR3 is built from 16 residues. The CDR3 is CASSYTTSGAKNEQFF. CDR3 coding DNA: TGTGCCAGCAGTTACACGACTAGCGGGGCAAAGAATGAGCAGTTCTTC.

This clonotype has a count of ten or more. This chain connects TRBV6-5 to TRBJ2-3; D unclear. The CDR3 contains 16 residues. The V gene's germline CDR1 is MNHEY and CDR2 SVGAGI. Trimming left V 5 bases short and J 3 bases short, with 18 bases between. CDR3 in amino acids: CASSHTIDKGTDTQYF. The CDR3 coding sequence is TGTGCCAGCAGTCACACTATTGACAAGGGAACAGATACGCAGTATTTT.

The chain is built from TRBV2 and TRBJ2-5; D is uncertain. Trimming pared 6 bases from V and 2 bases from J, leaving 7 bases between. Germline CDR1 reads SNHLY; CDR2 reads FYNNEI. The CDR3 is 12 residues long. The CDR3: CASRTWQETQYF. The DNA of the CDR3 is TGTGCCAGCAGGACCTGGCAAGAGACCCAGTACTTC.

The sample holds many counts of this clonotype. This chain links TRBV12-3 or TRBV12-4 with TRBJ2-7, with TRBD1 as a possible D gene (6 bases). The germline V and J ends were trimmed by 3 bases and 4 bases, with 10 bases remaining between them. CDR3 length equals 13 residues. CDR3 sequence reads: CASSFRQGYEQYF. CDR3 DNA: TGTGCCAGCAGTTTCCGCCAGGGGTACGAGCAGTACTTC.

V is TRBV11-2 and J is TRBJ1-6; possible D gene TRBD1, 6 bases. The CDR3 is 16 residues long. With 3 bases removed from V and 1 base from J, the gap between germline ends came to 10 bases. The germline gives CDR1 SGHAT, CDR2 FQNNGV. CDR3 in DNA: TGTGCCAGCAGCTTGGGGGGCAGGTCCTATAATTCACCCCTCCACTTT. Amino acid sequence: CASSLGGRSYNSPLHF.

Written as DNA, the CDR3 is TGTGCCAGCAGCGCAGCAGCAGGGGGCATCGGCACTGAAGCTTTCTTT. Its protein is CASSAAAGGIGTEAFF. The V call is TRBV11-2, the J call TRBJ1-1, with 8 bases that match TRBD1. CDR3 length: 16 residues. Germline trimming cut 5 bases from V and 4 bases from J; bases unmatched to any gene: 12. CDR1 SGHAT and CDR2 FQNNGV come from the germline V gene.

This clonotype was recorded a few times. The gene calls are TRBV20-1 and TRBJ1-5; TRBD1 might be the D (5 bases). The CDR3 covers 15 residues. From germline, CDR1 is DFQATT and CDR2 SNEGSKA (reference sequence). V was trimmed by 6 bases and J by 0 bases, leaving 15 bases between them. CDR3 in DNA: TGCAGTGCCATCCAGGGTCCTTATAGCAATCAGCCCCAGCATTTT. The encoded protein is CSAIQGPYSNQPQHF.

At least ten counts were recorded for this clonotype. The chain uses TRBV7-2 and TRBJ2-2; 8 bases fit TRBD2. CDR1 and CDR2 from the germline V gene are SGHTA and FQGNSA. With V trimmed by 5 bases and J by 7 bases, 9 bases remained unmatched. The CDR3 consists of 15 residues. CDR3 sequence: CASSQSRGGHGELFF. CDR3 nucleotide sequence: TGTGCCAGCAGCCAGTCCCGGGGGGGCCACGGGGAGCTGTTTTTT.

A few counts support this clonotype. The genes are TRBV28 and TRBJ1-6; 7 bases agree with TRBD1. Germline V gene sequence: CDR1 MDHEN, CDR2 SYDVKM. The CDR3 is made up of 14 amino acids. Trimming at V came to 7 bases and at J to 7 bases, leaving 7 bases not matched to a gene. CDR3 nucleotides: TGTGCCAGCAATACAGGGGTTTACAATTCACCCCTCCACTTT. Protein: CASNTGVYNSPLHF. Together with reference TRBV28 and TRBJ1-6, the CDR3 gives the full variable domain: DVKVTQSSRYLVKRTGEKVFLECVQDMDHENMFWYRQDPGLGLRLIYFSYDVKMKEKGDIPEGYSVSREKKERFSLILESASTNQTSMYLCASNTGVYNSPLHFGNGTRLTVT.

This clonotype has only a few counts. The chain couples TRBV7-2 to TRBJ1-1; 7 bases fit TRBD1. J gave up 4 bases and V 5 bases, and 10 bases lay outside the gene matches. Germline CDR1 SGHTA, CDR2 FQGNSA. The CDR3 runs to 15 residues. The CDR3 protein is CASSHSTGFVTEAFF. CDR3 coding DNA: TGTGCCAGCAGCCACTCGACAGGGTTCGTCACTGAAGCTTTCTTT.

The V gene is TRBV12-3 or TRBV12-4, the J gene TRBJ1-3; 10 nucleotides agree with TRBD1. V shed 5 bases, J shed 8 bases, and the junction held 6 bases outside the gene matches. The CDR3 covers 14 residues. The CDR3 bases are TGTGCCAGCAGTCCGACAGGGGGCACGGACACCATATATTTT. It yields the protein CASSPTGGTDTIYF.

In this sample, this clonotype turned up a few times. CDR3 sequence: CASSLAGQSNQPQHF. The CDR3, as DNA: TGTGCCAGCAGTTTAGCTGGACAGAGCAATCAGCCCCAGCATTTT. The chain links TRBV12-3 or TRBV12-4 to TRBJ1-5; weak D call: TRBD1 (6 bases). The V and J ends lost 0 bases and 1 base respectively, with 7 bases between them. CDR3 size: 15 residues.

The chain combines TRBV5-1 with TRBJ2-3, with a possible D match to TRBD2 (5 bases). Germline lookup yields CDR1 SGHRS and CDR2 YFSETQ. V lost 2 bases and J lost 4, with 20 bases in between. The CDR3 extends over 17 amino acids. The CDR3 is CASSFLTRGNNPDTQYF. The DNA for the CDR3 is TGCGCCAGCAGCTTCCTGACTCGGGGTAATAATCCAGATACGCAGTATTTT. Using reference TRBV5-1 and TRBJ2-3 for the parts outside the CDR3, the full variable domain is KAGVTQTPRYLIKTRGQQVTLSCSPISGHRSVSWYQQTPGQGLQFLFEYFSETQRNKGNFPGRFSGRQFSNSRSEMNVSTLELGDSALYLCASSFLTRGNNPDTQYFGPGTRLTVL.

The chain recombines TRBV5-5 with TRBJ1-2; 9 positions agree with TRBD1. J was trimmed by 8 bases and V by 0 bases; bases with no gene match: 5. The CDR3 is 14 amino acids. Germline loops: CDR1 SGHKS, CDR2 YYEKEE (reference sequence). CDR3: CASSLAGQGLGYTF. DNA for the CDR3: TGTGCCAGCAGCTTGGCCGGACAGGGGTTGGGCTACACCTTC.

This clonotype occurred a few times. This chain joins TRBV24-1 and TRBJ2-3; TRBD2 matches 8 bases. This CDR3 has 16 amino acids. V shed 6 bases, J shed 0 bases, and the junction held 7 bases outside the gene matches. CDR1 and CDR2 from the germline V gene are KGHDR and SFDVKD. CDR3 bases: TGTGCCACCAGTCCCGGGACTAGGGGTAGCACAGATACGCAGTATTTT. Protein sequence: CATSPGTRGSTDTQYF.

In this sample, this clonotype turned up a few times. CDR3 amino acids: CASSYQRTGARSLSYNEQFF. The CDR3 coding sequence is TGCGCCAGCAGCTACCAAAGAACCGGGGCGAGGTCCCTCTCCTACAATGAGCAGTTCTTC. The rearrangement joins TRBV5-1 to TRBJ2-1, with D perhaps given as TRBD1 or TRBD2 (5 bases each). CDR3 length: 20 residues. The V gene's germline CDR1 is SGHRS and CDR2 YFSETQ. V was pared by 3 bases and J by 0 bases, with 25 bases between.

This clonotype was seen at least ten times. The chain has TRBV6-5 and TRBJ2-6; the match to TRBD1 covers 10 bases. After removal of 8 bases from V and 4 bases from J, the junction contained 11 bases not matched to a gene. Germline CDR1 MNHEY, CDR2 SVGAGI. This CDR3 is 17 amino acids long. CDR3 nucleotides: TGTGCCAGCTCCCCCGGGACAGGGGTGAAAGGGGCCAACGTCCTGACTTTC. Translated: CASSPGTGVKGANVLTF.

About this clonotype: Given a much more abundant clone one base away, this may be a read error. The rearrangement links TRBV6-2 or TRBV6-3 to TRBJ1-5; D not resolved. The CDR3 runs 14 residues. From germline, CDR1 is MNHEY and CDR2 SVGEGT. V lost 6 bases, J lost 5 bases, and 14 bases lay in between. The CDR3 region has the DNA TGTGCCAGCAGCCCACATGTACTAGATCAGCCCCAGCATTTT. It yields the protein CASSPHVLDQPQHF.

This clonotype appeared many times. The DNA for the CDR3 is TGCGCCAGCAGCTTGGGGGCTAGCGGGGTCACAGATACGCAGTATTTT. This codes for CASSLGASGVTDTQYF. The V and J genes are TRBV5-1 and TRBJ2-3; TRBD2 matches 9 bases. Germline V CDR1 and CDR2: SGHRS, YFSETQ. Losses at the gene ends were 0 bases for V and 2 bases for J; bases not matched to a gene: 4. The CDR3 covers 16 residues.

The chain is built from TRBV12-3 or TRBV12-4 and TRBJ1-1; D not resolved. Trimming removed 1 base at V and 5 bases at J, with 20 bases between. This CDR3 comprises 17 residues. The CDR3 protein is CASSLERARADETEAFF. The CDR3 region has the DNA TGTGCCAGCAGTTTAGAGAGGGCGCGCGCGGATGAGACTGAAGCTTTCTTT.

V gene TRBV5-4 combines with J gene TRBJ2-3, with no clear D. This CDR3 is built from 14 residues. Germline assignment: CDR1 SGHNT and CDR2 YYREEE (reference sequence). Trimming took 5 bases from V and 2 from J, leaving 12 bases between them. CDR3: CASSTATYTDTQYF. DNA of the CDR3: TGTGCCAGCAGTACAGCAACCTACACAGATACGCAGTATTTT.

The chain is built from TRBV4-1 and TRBJ1-3, with D unclear. V gave up 1 base and J gave up 6 bases, with 7 bases separating them. The V gene's germline CDR1 is MGHRA and CDR2 YSYEKL. The CDR3 is 13 amino acids. CDR3 DNA: TGCGCCAGCAGCCAAGCTACGGTAAACACCATATATTTT. This encodes CASSQATVNTIYF.

This clonotype was seen repeatedly, ten times or more. A clone one base away is much larger, so this may be a read error. This rearrangement joins TRBV6-2 or TRBV6-3 to TRBJ2-2; D call uncertain. V lost 6 bases, J lost 5 bases, and 4 bases lay in between. CDR1 and CDR2 from the germline V gene are MNHEY and SVGEGT. The CDR3 runs 11 residues. DNA for the CDR3: TGTGCCAGCAGCCCTACCGGGGAGCTGTTTTTT. Translated: CASSPTGELFF.